The 29 T cell receptor beta chains listed next were all sequenced from one sample in a study of glioma-infiltrating T cells after dendritic cell vaccination. Repertoires were generated with immunoSEQ multiplex PCR, while TCRdb's copy carries only in-frame clones and drops some. The sample records some 70,000 clones, under 90% being singletons. Sequences were derived from blood, sampled before dendritic cell vaccination. Receptor source: a human donor with glioblastoma.

The chain employs TRBV7-8 and TRBJ2-7, with D perhaps TRBD1 (7 bases). The CDR3 runs 17 residues. CDR1 is SGHVS, CDR2 FQNEAQ, per germline. The ends were cut back, 2 bases at V and 2 bases at J, with 19 bases in the middle. The CDR3 protein is CASSLRGGRGATYEQYF. The CDR3 DNA reads as TGTGCCAGCAGCTTAAGGGGCGGCAGGGGGGCAACCTACGAGCAGTACTTC.

This chain uses TRBV30 with TRBJ2-7, with TRBD1 identical over 8 bases. The germline gives CDR1 GTSNPN, CDR2 SVGIG (reference sequence). V dropped 4 bases and J dropped 0; count of bases not matched to a gene: 5. There are 14 residues in the CDR3. CDR3 region: CAWTTGTGSYEQYF. In DNA, the CDR3 is TGTGCCTGGACTACCGGGACAGGCTCCTACGAGCAGTACTTC.

V is TRBV9 and J is TRBJ2-3; D is possibly TRBD2 (7 bases). V was pared by 1 base and J by 5 bases, with 23 bases between. The CDR3 consists of 18 residues. Germline V lookup: CDR1 SGDLS, CDR2 YYNGEE. In DNA form, the CDR3 reads TGTGCCAGCAGCGTAAGACCGGGGGGCCGGGGAGATGTAGATACGCAGTATTTT. Protein product: CASSVRPGGRGDVDTQYF.

The rearrangement links TRBV9 to TRBJ1-3; TRBD1 is a possible D gene (6 bases). The CDR3 covers 15 residues. Germline CDR1 reads SGDLS; CDR2 reads YYNGEE. V shed 0 bases and J shed 3 bases, with 10 bases lying between them. CDR3 in amino acids: CASSVAGAGGNTIYF. In DNA form, the CDR3 reads TGTGCCAGCAGCGTAGCAGGGGCGGGTGGAAACACCATATATTTT. Based on the CDR3 plus reference TRBV9 and TRBJ1-3, the full variable domain is DSGVTQTPKHLITATGQRVTLRCSPRSGDLSVYWYQQSLDQGLQFLIQYYNGEERAKGNILERFSAQQFPDLHSELNLSSLELGDSALYFCASSVAGAGGNTIYFGEGSWLTVV.

The rearrangement joins TRBV5-4 to TRBJ2-2, with 8 bases that match TRBD1. CDR1 is SGHNT and CDR2 is YYREEE in the germline V gene (reference sequence). With 0 bases clipped from V and 0 bases from J, the junction kept 1 base outside the gene matches. The CDR3 contains 16 residues. The CDR3 reads CASSLDRGSNTGELFF. For the CDR3, the DNA is TGTGCCAGCAGCTTGGACAGGGGGTCGAACACCGGGGAGCTGTTTTTT.

V and J are TRBV13 and TRBJ1-1; D gene unclear. Per germline, CDR1 PRHDT and CDR2 FYEKMQ (reference sequence). Between the trimmed V and J ends, which lost 3 bases and 1 base, there was a span of 15 bases. The CDR3 length is 16 residues. The CDR3 DNA is TGTGCCAGCAGCTTTCATGAGGAAAAAAAGAACACTGAAGCTTTCTTT. As protein: CASSFHEEKKNTEAFF.

The chain couples TRBV7-2 to TRBJ2-1; TRBD2 might be the D (5 bases). CDR3 length: 14 residues. Germline CDR1 and CDR2: SGHTA and FQGNSA. V was trimmed by 6 bases and J by 1 base, leaving 10 bases between them. CDR3 loop: CASRSPGSYNEQFF. In DNA form, the CDR3 reads TGTGCCAGCAGATCACCGGGATCCTACAATGAGCAGTTCTTC.

In its sample, this clone was seen a few times. V gene TRBV7-9 combines with J gene TRBJ1-5; 11 bases map to TRBD1. This CDR3 contains 14 residues. With 5 bases clipped from V and 5 bases from J, the junction kept 2 bases outside the gene matches. CDR1 and CDR2 (germline): SEHNR, FQNEAQ (reference sequence). CDR3 DNA: TGTGCCAGCAGCCGGGGACAGGGGGATCAGCCCCAGCATTTT. It is translated as CASSRGQGDQPQHF.

The V call is TRBV5-1, the J call TRBJ1-1; no firm D call. Germline V gene sequence: CDR1 SGHRS, CDR2 YFSETQ. Trimming took off 2 bases at V and 2 bases at J, with 7 bases between the two ends. This CDR3 contains 13 residues. CDR3 sequence: CASSFNINTEAFF. The CDR3 coding sequence is TGCGCCAGCAGCTTCAACATAAACACTGAAGCTTTCTTT. Full variable domain (missing parts from reference TRBV5-1 and TRBJ1-1): KAGVTQTPRYLIKTRGQQVTLSCSPISGHRSVSWYQQTPGQGLQFLFEYFSETQRNKGNFPGRFSGRQFSNSRSEMNVSTLELGDSALYLCASSFNINTEAFFGQGTRLTVV.

This chain's CDR3 is CASSHDPNQLAGALYEQYF. CDR3 DNA: TGTGCCAGCAGCCATGATCCCAACCAACTAGCGGGGGCCCTCTACGAGCAGTACTTC. The chain carries TRBV7-2 and TRBJ2-7; TRBD2 matches at 11 bases. There are 19 residues in the CDR3. Germline V CDR1 and CDR2: SGHTA, FQGNSA. The V segment lost 5 bases and the J segment 3 bases; nucleotides outside the gene matches: 18. Together with reference TRBV7-2 and TRBJ2-7, the CDR3 gives the full variable domain: GAGVSQSPSNKVTEKGKDVELRCDPISGHTALYWYRQSLGQGLEFLIYFQGNSAPDKSGLPSDRFSAERTGGSVSTLTIQRTQQEDSAVYLCASSHDPNQLAGALYEQYFGPGTRLTVT.

V and J are TRBV5-4 and TRBJ1-1; perhaps TRBD1 as D (6 bases). V was cut by 3 bases and J by 0 bases, with 15 bases left in between. Germline CDR1 and CDR2: SGHNT and YYREEE (reference sequence). This CDR3 region has 16 residues. CDR3 coding DNA: TGTGCCAGCAGCTCGACGTGGACAGACCTGAACACTGAAGCTTTCTTT. It is translated as CASSSTWTDLNTEAFF.

This sequence joins TRBV5-1 and TRBJ1-1; no clear D. The CDR3 contains 14 residues. V lost 1 base and J lost 0, with 7 bases in between. The germline V gene encodes CDR1 SGHRS and CDR2 YFSETQ. In DNA, the CDR3 is TGCGCCAGCAGCTTGACAGAGTTGAACACTGAAGCTTTCTTT. It encodes CASSLTELNTEAFF.

This clone was detected only once. This rearrangement joins TRBV4-1 to TRBJ2-3, with 8 bases that match TRBD2. The junction had 4 bases not matched to a gene; V was cut back by 3 bases and J by 2 bases. This CDR3 has 15 residues. The germline CDR1 and CDR2 sequences are MGHRA and YSYEKL. CDR3 sequence reads: CASSQRLAITDTQYF. CDR3 nucleotide sequence: TGCGCCAGCAGCCAGAGACTAGCGATCACAGATACGCAGTATTTT.

J is TRBJ2-2 and V is TRBV7-3, with 8 bases identical to TRBD1. Germline assignment: CDR1 SGHTA and CDR2 FQGTGA. CDR3 length: 16 amino acids. V lost 5 bases and J lost 1; bases outside the gene matches: 6. The CDR3 is CASSKTGTGNTGELFF. DNA of the CDR3: TGTGCCAGCAGCAAAACCGGGACAGGGAACACCGGGGAGCTGTTTTTT.

The J gene is TRBJ2-3, the V gene TRBV11-3, with D perhaps TRBD1 (5 bases). This CDR3 is 15 amino acids long. The V end was cut by 0 bases, the J end by 2 bases, with 9 bases between. CDR1 is SGHNT and CDR2 is YENEEA in the germline V gene. CDR3 sequence reads: CASSLDSGNTDTQYF. The CDR3 DNA is TGTGCCAGCAGCTTAGACTCAGGGAACACAGATACGCAGTATTTT.

The chain carries TRBV7-6 and TRBJ1-1; 7 bases line up with TRBD1. CDR3 size: 13 residues. Trimming at V came to 5 bases and at J to 3 bases, leaving 3 bases not matched to a gene. Germline loops: CDR1 SGHVS, CDR2 FNYEAQ. In DNA form, the CDR3 reads TGTGCCAGCAGCCCACAGGGGTACACTGAAGCTTTCTTT. Its translation: CASSPQGYTEAFF.

J is TRBJ1-3 and V is TRBV18, with no clear D. The V end lost 0 bases, the J end lost 6 bases, and 9 bases lay between the germline ends. The CDR3 runs to 14 residues. Germline V gene data show CDR1 as KGHSH and CDR2 as LQKENI. The CDR3 loop reads CASSPPAEENTIYF. The CDR3 nucleotides read TGTGCCAGCTCACCACCGGCCGAGGAAAACACCATATATTTT.

The genes are TRBV7-3 and TRBJ2-3; possibly TRBD1 for D (6 bases). Germline values: CDR1 SGHTA, CDR2 FQGTGA. Trimming removed 4 bases from V and 5 bases from J, with 16 bases in between. The CDR3 contains 15 residues. The CDR3 DNA follows: TGTGCCAGCAGCTCACAGGGCACCGGGTTAGATACGCAGTATTTT. This codes for CASSSQGTGLDTQYF.

The V and J genes are TRBV10-3 and TRBJ1-4, with 9 bases that match TRBD1. Losses at the gene ends were 0 bases for V and 8 bases for J; bases not matched to a gene: 10. Per the germline V gene, CDR1 is ENHRY and CDR2 is SYGVKD. The CDR3 has 17 amino acids. CDR3 DNA sequence: TGTGCCATCAGTGAGTCGGTTGGGACAGGGTTATTCGAAAAACTGTTTTTT. Amino acids: CAISESVGTGLFEKLFF.

Note on this clone: The identical CDR3 is also encoded by other nucleotide sequences in the sample. The rearrangement uses TRBV5-1 and TRBJ2-1; 7 positions match TRBD1. Germline V lookup: CDR1 SGHRS, CDR2 YFSETQ. V gave up 4 bases and J gave up 4 bases; unmatched junction bases: 5. There are 14 residues in the CDR3. CDR3 loop: CASSPGTDYNEQFF. The CDR3 region has the DNA TGCGCCAGCAGCCCAGGGACAGATTACAATGAGCAGTTCTTC.

The V call is TRBV29-1, the J call TRBJ1-2, with D maybe TRBD1 (6 bases). Germline lookup yields CDR1 SQVTM and CDR2 ANQGSEA. The CDR3 loop spans 12 amino acids. V gave up 4 bases and J gave up 4 bases, with 10 bases separating them. The CDR3 sequence: CSVVAGAYGYTF. DNA for the CDR3: TGCAGCGTTGTTGCGGGGGCCTATGGCTACACCTTC. Filled out from reference TRBV29-1 and TRBJ1-2, the complete variable domain reads SAVISQKPSRDICQRGTSLTIQCQVDSQVTMMFWYRQQPGQSLTLIATANQGSEATYESGFVIDKFPISRPNLTFSTLTVSNMSPEDSSIYLCSVVAGAYGYTFGSGTRLTVV.

This clone came up once. The V gene is TRBV4-2, the J gene TRBJ2-5; TRBD1 aligns across 9 bases. V was pared by 0 bases and J by 10 bases, with 6 bases of the junction left unmatched. CDR1 LGHNA and CDR2 YNFKEQ come from the germline V gene. The length of the CDR3 is 14 residues. The CDR3 protein is CASSQDGDRGIQYF. As DNA, the CDR3 is TGTGCCAGCAGCCAAGATGGCGACAGGGGGATCCAGTACTTC.

This clone came up a few times. The J gene is TRBJ1-2, the V gene TRBV6-7; perhaps TRBD1 as D (6 bases). TRBV6-7 is an open reading frame whose function is uncertain. The CDR3 has 17 amino acids. V was pared by 6 bases and J by 2 bases, with 22 bases between. The chain's CDR3 is CASSQDRPYARNYGYTF. Written as DNA, the CDR3 is TGTGCCAGCAGCCAAGACAGGCCCTACGCTCGAAACTATGGCTACACCTTC.

V usage is TRBV2 and J usage is TRBJ1-5, with D possibly matching TRBD1 (5 bases). Germline CDR1 is SNHLY and CDR2 is FYNNEI. The ends were cut back, 7 bases at V and 7 bases at J, with 11 bases in the middle. The length of the CDR3 is 12 residues. CDR3 loop: CASNYGGQPQHF. The CDR3 DNA sequence: TGTGCCAGCAATTACGGGGGACAGCCCCAGCATTTT.

V is TRBV12-5 and J is TRBJ1-5; 9 bases line up with TRBD1. The germline V gene has CDR1 LGHNT and CDR2 FRNRAP. CDR3 length: 15 amino acids. V trimming: 3 bases; J trimming: 3 bases; junction bases outside the gene matches: 3. CDR3: CASGLRDRDNQPQHF. The DNA of the CDR3 is TGTGCTAGTGGTTTAAGGGACAGGGACAATCAGCCCCAGCATTTT.

The chain links TRBV5-6 to TRBJ2-7, with D possibly being TRBD1 (6 bases). This CDR3 contains 15 residues. Germline V gives CDR1 SGHDT, CDR2 YYEEEE. Trimming took 4 bases from V and 2 from J, leaving 16 bases between them. CDR3 residues: CASSGRWGPAYEQYF. CDR3 coding DNA: TGTGCCAGCAGCGGGCGATGGGGGCCAGCCTACGAGCAGTACTTC. The full variable domain, its missing parts supplied by reference TRBV5-6 and TRBJ2-7, is DAGVTQSPTHLIKTRGQQVTLRCSPKSGHDTVSWYQQALGQGPQFIFQYYEEEERQRGNFPDRFSGHQFPNYSSELNVNALLLGDSALYLCASSGRWGPAYEQYFGPGTRLTVT.

The chain uses TRBV15 and TRBJ2-5; TRBD2 agrees at 10 bases. V dropped 0 bases and J dropped 5; count of bases not matched to a gene: 6. The CDR3 is 16 amino acids. The germline V gene has CDR1 LNHNV and CDR2 YYDKDF (reference sequence). This CDR3 reads CATSRDKRGGRETQYF. The CDR3 DNA sequence: TGTGCCACCAGCAGAGATAAGCGGGGGGGCCGCGAGACCCAGTACTTC.

This sequence joins TRBV9 and TRBJ1-3; D not resolved. Trimming cost V 0 bases and J 1 base, with 8 bases left between them. This CDR3 region has 15 residues. Germline CDR1 and CDR2: SGDLS and YYNGEE. The CDR3 spells CASSVDPGSGNTIYF. The CDR3 nucleotides are TGTGCCAGCAGCGTAGATCCGGGATCTGGAAACACCATATATTTT.

The gene calls are TRBV4-3 and TRBJ2-7, with TRBD1 identical over 10 bases. This CDR3 is 17 amino acids long. The germline CDR1 and CDR2 sequences are LGHNA and YSLEER. V gave up 3 bases and J gave up 0 bases; unmatched junction bases: 8. The CDR3 nucleotides read TGCGCCAGCAGCCAGTGGGAGGGGACAGGGGACTCCTACGAGCAGTACTTC. It encodes CASSQWEGTGDSYEQYF.